The 15 T cell receptor beta chains in this list originate from one sample, sequenced in a study of T cell repertoires in cytomegalovirus infection. Antigen specificity for these receptors is unknown. TCRdb analysed the reads with MiXCR anew, one entry per CDR3 protein. This sample has 40,000 to 60,000 distinct CDR3 sequences, with around 23% found just once. The sequenced sample was CD8+ T cells from cultured PBMCs, obtained from culture after CMV antigen stimulation. These receptors originate from a human donor in good health (CMV status not recorded). Some clones in this sample may be carry-over from other donors' samples.

This clonotype was counted between two and nine times. This sequence joins TRBV5-6 and TRBJ2-5, with D possibly called TRBD1 or TRBD2 (5 bases each). This CDR3 comprises 18 residues. V lost 3 bases and J lost 1, with 22 bases in between. Germline V lookup: CDR1 SGHDT, CDR2 YYEEEE. CDR3 DNA sequence: TGTGCCAGCAGCTGTAACCGGGACCCCGGACTTTGCCAAGAGACCCAGTACTTC. It specifies CASSCNRDPGLCQETQYF.

This clonotype was recorded a few times. The gene calls are TRBV6-5 and TRBJ1-6; D is perhaps TRBD1 (6 bases). Germline CDR1 MNHEY, CDR2 SVGAGI. The V and J ends lost 4 bases and 0 bases respectively, with 13 bases between them. The CDR3 spans 17 residues. The DNA for the CDR3 is TGTGCCAGCAGTTTTACTGGACAGAGCTCCTATAATTCACCCCTCCACTTT. It specifies CASSFTGQSSYNSPLHF.

On this clonotype: The junction differs from germline at one of its ends, possibly a read error. The V gene is TRBV15, the J gene TRBJ1-2, with 7 bases matching TRBD1. This CDR3 has 15 amino acids. CDR1 and CDR2 from the germline V gene are LNHNV and YYDKDF (reference sequence). The CDR3, as DNA: TGTGCCACCAGTAGAGGACAGGACCGAAACTATGGCTACACCTTC. Amino acid sequence: CATSRGQDRNYGYTF.

The V and J genes are TRBV4-1 and TRBJ2-1; 9 bases are a match to TRBD2. The CDR3 covers 15 residues. V trimming: 1 base; J trimming: 10 bases; junction bases outside the gene matches: 8. Germline CDR1 reads MGHRA; CDR2 reads YSYEKL. The CDR3 nucleotides are TGCGCCAGCAGCCAAGGGGGTAGCGGGAGTGGCGAGCAGTTCTTC. It is translated as CASSQGGSGSGEQFF.

This clonotype has just a few counts. V is TRBV29-1 and J is TRBJ2-4; 11 nucleotides line up with TRBD1. Trimming took 6 bases from V and 2 from J; bases not matched to a gene: 15. CDR3 length equals 18 residues. Germline V gives CDR1 SQVTM, CDR2 ANQGSEA. Here the CDR3 reads CSVVTPGTGGASKNIQYF. CDR3 coding DNA: TGCAGCGTGGTGACCCCCGGGACAGGGGGTGCGTCCAAAAACATTCAGTACTTC.

In its sample, this clonotype was seen a few times. This chain connects TRBV7-6 to TRBJ2-2, with 14 bases identical to TRBD2. The CDR3 length is 17 residues. J gave up 7 bases and V 3 bases, and 7 bases lay outside the gene matches. Per the germline V gene, CDR1 is SGHVS and CDR2 is FNYEAQ. This chain's CDR3 is CASSFYGLAGGSGELFF. The CDR3 DNA reads as TGTGCCAGCAGCTTTTACGGACTAGCGGGAGGTAGCGGGGAGCTGTTTTTT.

The chain recombines TRBV7-8 with TRBJ2-5; the D is unclear. The CDR3 contains 16 residues. Trimming stripped 2 bases from V and 0 bases from J, with 13 bases between. CDR1 SGHVS and CDR2 FQNEAQ come from the germline V gene. CDR3 sequence reads: CASSLQAKINQETQYF. The DNA of the CDR3 is TGTGCCAGCAGCTTACAGGCCAAGATAAACCAAGAGACCCAGTACTTC.

V and J are TRBV12-3 or TRBV12-4 and TRBJ1-1, with D maybe TRBD1 (5 bases). CDR3 length equals 14 residues. With 2 bases removed from V and 7 bases from J, the gap between germline ends came to 14 bases. The CDR3 here is CASSLNGARDEAFF. The CDR3 DNA reads TGTGCCAGCAGTTTAAACGGGGCGAGGGATGAAGCTTTCTTT.

The V call is TRBV7-2, the J call TRBJ1-1; no definite D call. Germline CDR1 and CDR2: SGHTA and FQGNSA. The ends were cut back, 1 base at V and 1 base at J, with 7 bases in the middle. This CDR3 has 14 residues. The CDR3 region is CASSLGFSNTEAFF. CDR3 coding DNA: TGTGCCAGCAGCTTAGGGTTTTCGAACACTGAAGCTTTCTTT.

CDR3 in DNA: TGTGCCAGCACCTTTCGACGGACAGGGAACTCTGGGGCCAACGTCCTGACTTTC. This codes for CASTFRRTGNSGANVLTF. This sequence joins TRBV6-1 and TRBJ2-6; the match to TRBD1 covers 8 bases. Trimming at V came to 7 bases and at J to 0 bases, leaving 11 bases not matched to a gene. This CDR3 is 18 amino acids long. CDR1 is MNHNS and CDR2 is SASEGT in the germline V gene.

This clonotype was seen a handful of times. This rearrangement joins TRBV20-1 to TRBJ1-2; unclear D gene. Germline CDR1 reads DFQATT; CDR2 reads SNEGSKA (reference sequence). The germline V and J ends were trimmed by 2 bases and 7 bases, with 5 bases remaining between them. This CDR3 comprises 10 residues. The CDR3 loop is CSARSSGYTF. CDR3 DNA sequence: TGCAGTGCTAGAAGCAGTGGCTACACCTTC.

This clonotype has only a few counts. The chain joins TRBV27 to TRBJ1-4, with D hard to call. V dropped 2 bases and J dropped 5 bases, with 9 bases sitting between them. This CDR3 contains 14 residues. Germline V CDR1 and CDR2: MNHEY, SMNVEV (reference sequence). CDR3 residues: CASSLVGSNEKLFF. The CDR3 DNA is TGTGCCAGCAGTTTAGTCGGTTCAAATGAAAAACTGTTTTTT. Full variable domain (rest looked up from reference TRBV27 and TRBJ1-4): EAQVTQNPRYLITVTGKKLTVTCSQNMNHEYMSWYRQDPGLGLRQIYYSMNVEVTDKGDVPEGYKVSRKEKRNFPLILESPSPNQTSLYFCASSLVGSNEKLFFGSGTQLSVL.

In its sample, this clonotype was seen a few times. V usage is TRBV12-3 or TRBV12-4 and J usage is TRBJ2-1, with a tentative D call TRBD2 (6 bases). The CDR3 covers 15 residues. Between the trimmed V and J ends, which lost 3 bases and 5 bases, there was a span of 14 bases. The CDR3: CASSFVAREDNEQFF. The CDR3 DNA follows: TGTGCCAGCAGTTTTGTAGCCAGGGAGGACAATGAGCAGTTCTTC.

In its sample, this clonotype was seen many times. The chain links TRBV7-9 to TRBJ2-1; no clear D. Trimming shortened V by 2 bases and J by 7 bases, and 6 bases separated the two germline ends. The CDR3 is 12 residues long. Germline values: CDR1 SEHNR, CDR2 FQNEAQ (reference sequence). The CDR3 sequence: CASSLTGNEQFF. The DNA for the CDR3 is TGTGCCAGCAGCTTAACTGGAAATGAGCAGTTCTTC.

This chain uses TRBV6-5 with TRBJ2-7; tentative D call: TRBD2 (6 bases). This CDR3 is built from 13 residues. The V gene's germline CDR1 is MNHEY and CDR2 SVGAGI. V lost 2 bases and J lost 3, with 8 bases in between. The CDR3 loop is CASSYGRGYEQYF. The CDR3 coding sequence is TGTGCCAGCAGTTACGGGCGGGGCTACGAGCAGTACTTC.